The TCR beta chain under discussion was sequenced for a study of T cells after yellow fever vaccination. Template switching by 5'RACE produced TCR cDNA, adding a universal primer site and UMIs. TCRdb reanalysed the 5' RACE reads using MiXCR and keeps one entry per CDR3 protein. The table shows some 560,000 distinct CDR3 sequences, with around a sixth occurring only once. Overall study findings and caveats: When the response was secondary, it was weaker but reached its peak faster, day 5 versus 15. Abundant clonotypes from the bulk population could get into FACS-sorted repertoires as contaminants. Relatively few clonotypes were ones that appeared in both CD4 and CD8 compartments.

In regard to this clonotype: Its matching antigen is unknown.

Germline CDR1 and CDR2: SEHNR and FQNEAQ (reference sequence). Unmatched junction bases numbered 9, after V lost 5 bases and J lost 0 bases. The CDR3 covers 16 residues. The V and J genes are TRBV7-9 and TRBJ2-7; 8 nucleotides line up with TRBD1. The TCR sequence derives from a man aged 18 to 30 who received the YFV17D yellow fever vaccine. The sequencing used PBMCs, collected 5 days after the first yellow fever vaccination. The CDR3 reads CASSARTGWTSYEQYF. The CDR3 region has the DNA TGTGCCAGCAGCGCACGGACAGGGTGGACCTCCTACGAGCAGTACTTC.